This T cell receptor beta chain was sequenced during a study of beta chain features in type 1 diabetes. Overall study context: Examination of sorted cells across all samples involved about 100,000,000 cells. General study findings and limits: Any role of HLA type in TCRB rearrangement remained unresolved here. In type 1 diabetes patients, VDJ junctions had fewer insertions; deletions at these junctions were more frequent.

Germline loops: CDR1 MDHEN, CDR2 SYDVKM. The CDR3 length is 13 residues. Each population that was sorted was more than 98% pure. Sequenced material consisted of expressed TCRB transcripts (all of the isolated RNA was reverse transcribed). Profiling relied on immunoSEQ multiplex PCR, and the TCRdb table lists in-frame clones only, not all of them. This table holds nearly 350,000 clones, less than 10% found once. Points on this clone: Its target is not known.

The sequence came from a woman under 30 in good health. Sample: central memory CD4+ T cells from blood. V gene TRBV28 combines with J gene TRBJ2-5, with D tentatively TRBD1 (6 bases). The J call is uncertain, as TRBJ2-7 better fits the DNA end. This CDR3 is CASSLGTFYEQYF. Here the CDR3 DNA reads TGTGCCAGCAGTTTAGGGACATTTTACGAGCAGTACTTC.